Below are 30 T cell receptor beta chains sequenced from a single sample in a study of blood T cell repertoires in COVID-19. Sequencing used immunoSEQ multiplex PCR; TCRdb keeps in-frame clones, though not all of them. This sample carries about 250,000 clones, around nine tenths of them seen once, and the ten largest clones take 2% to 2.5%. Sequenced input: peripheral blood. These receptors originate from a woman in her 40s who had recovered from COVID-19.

The CDR3 DNA follows: TGTGCCAGCAGCGACCGAGAGGACAGGGGGAGGGCTAATGAAAAACTGTTTTTT. Its protein is CASSDREDRGRANEKLFF. This chain joins TRBV5-4 and TRBJ1-4; 10 positions agree with TRBD1. V trimming: 4 bases; J trimming: 3 bases; junction bases outside the gene matches: 12. Per germline, CDR1 SGHNT and CDR2 YYREEE (reference sequence). The CDR3 has 18 residues.

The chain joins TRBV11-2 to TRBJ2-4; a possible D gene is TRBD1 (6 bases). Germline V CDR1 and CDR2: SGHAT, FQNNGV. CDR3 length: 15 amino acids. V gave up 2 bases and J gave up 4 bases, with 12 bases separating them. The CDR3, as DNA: TGTGCCAGCAGCTTAAGCGGACAGATTAAAAACATTCAGTACTTC. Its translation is CASSLSGQIKNIQYF.

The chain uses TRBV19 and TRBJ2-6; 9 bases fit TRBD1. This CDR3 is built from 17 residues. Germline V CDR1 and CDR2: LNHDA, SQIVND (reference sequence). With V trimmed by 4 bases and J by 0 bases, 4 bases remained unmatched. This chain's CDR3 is CASSKGTGNSGANVLTF. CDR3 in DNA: TGTGCCAGTAGTAAGGGGACAGGGAACTCTGGGGCCAACGTCCTGACTTTC.

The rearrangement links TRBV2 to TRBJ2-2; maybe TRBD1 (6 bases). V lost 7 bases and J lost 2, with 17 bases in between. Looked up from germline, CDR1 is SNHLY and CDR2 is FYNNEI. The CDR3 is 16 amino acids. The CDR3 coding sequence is TGTGCCAGCAAAACTTTAGGACAGATAAACACCGGGGAGCTGTTTTTT. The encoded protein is CASKTLGQINTGELFF.

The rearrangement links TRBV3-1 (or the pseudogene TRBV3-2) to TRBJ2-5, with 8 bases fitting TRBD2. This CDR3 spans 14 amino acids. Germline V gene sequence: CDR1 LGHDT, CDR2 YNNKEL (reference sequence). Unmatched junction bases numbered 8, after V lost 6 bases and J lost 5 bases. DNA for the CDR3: TGTGCCAGCAGGTTGCGGGGGGTGTCGGAGACCCAGTACTTC. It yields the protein CASRLRGVSETQYF.

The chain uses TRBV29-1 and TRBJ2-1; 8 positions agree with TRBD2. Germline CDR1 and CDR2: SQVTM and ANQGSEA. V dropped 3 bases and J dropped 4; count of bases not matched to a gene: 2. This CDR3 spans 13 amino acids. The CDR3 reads CSVDGRVYNEQFF. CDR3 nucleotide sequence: TGCAGCGTTGACGGGAGGGTTTACAATGAGCAGTTCTTC.

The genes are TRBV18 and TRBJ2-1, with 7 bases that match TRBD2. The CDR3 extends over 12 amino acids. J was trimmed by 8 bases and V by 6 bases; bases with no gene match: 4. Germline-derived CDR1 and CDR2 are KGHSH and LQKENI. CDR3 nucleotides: TGTGCCAGCTCCAATGGGGGGGATGAGCAGTTCTTC. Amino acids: CASSNGGDEQFF.

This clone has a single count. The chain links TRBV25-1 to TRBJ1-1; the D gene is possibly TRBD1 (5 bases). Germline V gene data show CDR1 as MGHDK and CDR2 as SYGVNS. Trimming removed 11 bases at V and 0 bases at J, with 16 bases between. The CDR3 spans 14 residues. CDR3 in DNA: TGTGCCGCAAATAGTCGGGGGATGAACACTGAAGCTTTCTTT. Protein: CAANSRGMNTEAFF.

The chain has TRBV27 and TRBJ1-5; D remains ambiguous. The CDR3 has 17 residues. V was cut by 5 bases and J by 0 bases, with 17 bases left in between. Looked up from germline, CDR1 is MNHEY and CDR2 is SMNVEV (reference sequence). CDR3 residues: CASSPLGGGYSNQPQHF. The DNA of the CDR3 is TGTGCCAGCAGTCCATTAGGTGGAGGGTATAGCAATCAGCCCCAGCATTTT.

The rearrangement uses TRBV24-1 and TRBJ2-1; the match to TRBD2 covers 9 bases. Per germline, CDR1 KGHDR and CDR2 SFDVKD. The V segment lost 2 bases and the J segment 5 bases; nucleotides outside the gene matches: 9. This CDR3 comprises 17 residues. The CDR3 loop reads CATSDYVGGRGHNEQFF. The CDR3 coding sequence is TGTGCCACCAGTGATTACGTGGGCGGGAGGGGCCACAATGAGCAGTTCTTC.

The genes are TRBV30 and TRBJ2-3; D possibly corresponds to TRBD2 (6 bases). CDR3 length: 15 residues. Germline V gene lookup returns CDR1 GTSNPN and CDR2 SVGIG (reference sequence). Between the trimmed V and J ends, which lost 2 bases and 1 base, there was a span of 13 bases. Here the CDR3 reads CAWSPRGRRTDTQYF. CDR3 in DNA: TGTGCCTGGAGTCCCCGGGGGAGACGCACAGATACGCAGTATTTT.

CDR3 sequence reads: CASSPGTGESPLHF. The CDR3 region has the DNA TGCGCCAGCAGCCCCGGGACAGGGGAATCACCCCTCCACTTT. The rearrangement links TRBV4-3 to TRBJ1-6, with 10 bases lining up with TRBD1. Germline CDR1 reads LGHNA; CDR2 reads YSLEER. This CDR3 comprises 14 residues. V was pared by 4 bases and J by 10 bases, with 4 bases of the junction left unmatched.

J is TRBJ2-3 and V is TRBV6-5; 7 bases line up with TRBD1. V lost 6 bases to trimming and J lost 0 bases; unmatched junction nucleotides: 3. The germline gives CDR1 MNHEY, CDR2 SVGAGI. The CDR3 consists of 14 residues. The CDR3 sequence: CASRQGPSTDTQYF. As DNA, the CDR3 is TGTGCCAGCAGACAGGGGCCTAGCACAGATACGCAGTATTTT.

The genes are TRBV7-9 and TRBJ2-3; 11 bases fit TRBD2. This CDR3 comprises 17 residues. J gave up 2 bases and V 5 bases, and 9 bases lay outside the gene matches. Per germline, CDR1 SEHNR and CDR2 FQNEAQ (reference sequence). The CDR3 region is CASSPGLAGVYTDTQYF. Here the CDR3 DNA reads TGTGCCAGCAGCCCCGGACTAGCGGGCGTATACACAGATACGCAGTATTTT.

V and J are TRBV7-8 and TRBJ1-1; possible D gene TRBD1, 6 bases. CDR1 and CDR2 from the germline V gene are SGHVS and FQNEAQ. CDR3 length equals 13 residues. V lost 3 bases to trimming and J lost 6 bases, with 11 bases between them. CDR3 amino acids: CASSLGGGPEAFF. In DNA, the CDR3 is TGTGCCAGCAGCTTGGGAGGGGGACCTGAAGCTTTCTTT.

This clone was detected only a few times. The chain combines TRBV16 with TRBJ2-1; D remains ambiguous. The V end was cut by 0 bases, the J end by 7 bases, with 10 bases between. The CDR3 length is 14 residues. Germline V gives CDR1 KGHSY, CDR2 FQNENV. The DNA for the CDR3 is TGTGCCAGCAGCCAATCTCCCGGGTTGAATGAGCAGTTCTTC. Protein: CASSQSPGLNEQFF.

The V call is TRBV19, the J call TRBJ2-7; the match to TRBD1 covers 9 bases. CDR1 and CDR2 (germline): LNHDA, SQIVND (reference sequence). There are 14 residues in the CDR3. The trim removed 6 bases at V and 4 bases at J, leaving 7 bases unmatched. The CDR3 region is CASRRQGGSYEQYF. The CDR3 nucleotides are TGTGCCAGTAGACGACAGGGGGGATCATACGAGCAGTACTTC.

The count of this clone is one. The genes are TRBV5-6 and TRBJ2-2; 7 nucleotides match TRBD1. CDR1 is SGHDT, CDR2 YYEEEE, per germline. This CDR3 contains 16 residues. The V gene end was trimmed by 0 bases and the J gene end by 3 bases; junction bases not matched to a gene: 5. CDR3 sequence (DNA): TGTGCCAGCAGCTTGGAAGCCAGGGGGTACACCGGGGAGCTGTTTTTT. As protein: CASSLEARGYTGELFF. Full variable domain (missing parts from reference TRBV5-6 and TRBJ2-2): DAGVTQSPTHLIKTRGQQVTLRCSPKSGHDTVSWYQQALGQGPQFIFQYYEEEERQRGNFPDRFSGHQFPNYSSELNVNALLLGDSALYLCASSLEARGYTGELFFGEGSRLTVL.

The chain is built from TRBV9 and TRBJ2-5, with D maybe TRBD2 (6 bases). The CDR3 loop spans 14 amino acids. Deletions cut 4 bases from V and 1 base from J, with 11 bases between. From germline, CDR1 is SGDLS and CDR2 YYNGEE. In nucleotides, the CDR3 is TGTGCCAGCAGCCCAAGGGGACTCCAAGAGACCCAGTACTTC. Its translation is CASSPRGLQETQYF.

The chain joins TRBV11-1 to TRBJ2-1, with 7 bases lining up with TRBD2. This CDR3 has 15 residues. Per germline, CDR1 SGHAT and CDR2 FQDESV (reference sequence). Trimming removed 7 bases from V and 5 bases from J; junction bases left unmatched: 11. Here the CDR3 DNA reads TGTGCCAGCACCTCCGAAGGACTAGTAGACAATGAGCAGTTCTTC. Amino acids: CASTSEGLVDNEQFF.

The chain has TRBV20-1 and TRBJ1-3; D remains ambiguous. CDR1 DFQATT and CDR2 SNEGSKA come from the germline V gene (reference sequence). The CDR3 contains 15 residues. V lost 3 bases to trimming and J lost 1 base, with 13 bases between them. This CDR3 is CSASFNAASGNTIYF. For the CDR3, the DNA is TGCAGTGCTAGTTTTAATGCGGCATCTGGAAACACCATATATTTT.

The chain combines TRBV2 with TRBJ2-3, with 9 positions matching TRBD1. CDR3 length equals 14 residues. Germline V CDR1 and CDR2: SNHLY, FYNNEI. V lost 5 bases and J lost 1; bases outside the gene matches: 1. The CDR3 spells CASSRTGGTDTQYF. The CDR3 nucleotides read TGTGCCAGCAGTAGGACAGGGGGCACAGATACGCAGTATTTT. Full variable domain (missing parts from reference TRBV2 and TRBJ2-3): EPEVTQTPSHQVTQMGQEVILRCVPISNHLYFYWYRQILGQKVEFLVSFYNNEISEKSEIFDDQFSVERPDGSNFTLKIRSTKLEDSAMYFCASSRTGGTDTQYFGPGTRLTVL.

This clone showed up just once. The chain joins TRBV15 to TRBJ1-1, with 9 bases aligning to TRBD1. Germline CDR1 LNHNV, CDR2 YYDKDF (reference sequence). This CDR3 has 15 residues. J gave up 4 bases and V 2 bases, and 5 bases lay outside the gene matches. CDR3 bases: TGTGCCACCAGCAGATTTACGACAGGGGGCACTGAAGCTTTCTTT. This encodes CATSRFTTGGTEAFF.

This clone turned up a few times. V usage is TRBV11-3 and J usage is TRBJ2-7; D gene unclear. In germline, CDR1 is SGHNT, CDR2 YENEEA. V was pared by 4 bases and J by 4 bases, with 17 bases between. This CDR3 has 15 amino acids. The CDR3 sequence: CASSSRSRGGYEQYF. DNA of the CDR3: TGTGCCAGCAGCTCTCGGTCGAGAGGCGGTTACGAGCAGTACTTC.

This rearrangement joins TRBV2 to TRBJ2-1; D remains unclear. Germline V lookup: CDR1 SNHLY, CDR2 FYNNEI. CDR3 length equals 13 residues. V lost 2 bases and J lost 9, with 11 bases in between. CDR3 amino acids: CASSENVSREQFF. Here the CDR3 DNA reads TGTGCCAGCAGTGAAAATGTATCCCGTGAGCAGTTCTTC.

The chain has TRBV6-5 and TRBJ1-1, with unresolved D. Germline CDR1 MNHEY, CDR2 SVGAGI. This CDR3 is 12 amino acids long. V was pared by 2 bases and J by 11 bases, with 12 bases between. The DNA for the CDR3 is TGTGCCAGCAGTTACGGGCCCCCCGCGGCTTTCTTT. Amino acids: CASSYGPPAAFF.

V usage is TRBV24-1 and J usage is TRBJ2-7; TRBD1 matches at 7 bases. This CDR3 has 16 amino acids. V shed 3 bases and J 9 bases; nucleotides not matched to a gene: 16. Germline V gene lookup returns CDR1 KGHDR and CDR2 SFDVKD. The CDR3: CATSDTRTGAYERQYF. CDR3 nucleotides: TGTGCCACCAGTGATACCCGGACAGGCGCCTATGAGCGGCAGTACTTC.

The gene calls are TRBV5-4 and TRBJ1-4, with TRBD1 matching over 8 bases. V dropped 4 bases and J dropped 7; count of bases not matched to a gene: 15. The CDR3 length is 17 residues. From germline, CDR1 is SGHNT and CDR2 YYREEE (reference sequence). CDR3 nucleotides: TGTGCCAGCAGCCCTGGGGTGGGTCAGGGGGCCGCTGAAAAACTGTTTTTT. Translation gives CASSPGVGQGAAEKLFF.

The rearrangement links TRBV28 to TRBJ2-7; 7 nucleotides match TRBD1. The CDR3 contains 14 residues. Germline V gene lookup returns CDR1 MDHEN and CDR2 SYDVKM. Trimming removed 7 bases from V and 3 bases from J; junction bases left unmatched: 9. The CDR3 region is CASTLGAGGYEQYF. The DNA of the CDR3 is TGTGCCAGCACCCTGGGGGCAGGGGGCTACGAGCAGTACTTC.

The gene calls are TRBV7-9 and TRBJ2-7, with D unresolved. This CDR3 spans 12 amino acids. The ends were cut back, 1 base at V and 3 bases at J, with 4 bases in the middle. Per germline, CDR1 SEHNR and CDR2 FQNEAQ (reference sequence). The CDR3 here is CASSLGVYEQYF. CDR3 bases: TGTGCCAGCAGCTTAGGAGTCTACGAGCAGTACTTC. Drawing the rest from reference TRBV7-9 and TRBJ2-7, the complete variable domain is DTGVSQNPRHKITKRGQNVTFRCDPISEHNRLYWYRQTLGQGPEFLTYFQNEAQLEKSRLLSDRFSAERPKGSFSTLEIQRTEQGDSAMYLCASSLGVYEQYFGPGTRLTVT.